One TCR beta chain is described in this entry. What it recognizes is unknown. These data belong to a study of T cells after posttransplantation cyclophosphamide. Broader study findings: Donor CD8+ memory clones often dominated recipient blood repertoires at later times.

Clones were sequenced by immunoSEQ multiplex PCR, and TCRdb holds only the in-frame ones, with some missing. This sample yields over 20,000 clones, of which approximately 98% are seen a single time; around 0.15% belongs to the top ten. This related bone marrow graft donor gave peripheral blood on the day of marrow donation. The naive gate required viable CD3+CD4+ or CD3+CD8+ cells with CCR7+CD45RA+CD45RO-CD95-CD27+CD28+ phenotype. Germline trimming cut 6 bases from V and 0 bases from J; bases unmatched to any gene: 8. This CDR3 comprises 17 residues. The V gene's germline CDR1 is SEHNR and CDR2 FQNEAQ (reference sequence).

The receptor was derived from a man aged 35 to 55 in good health, CMV-negative, and a related stem cell transplant donor. This chain links TRBV7-9 with TRBJ2-3; TRBD2 matches 11 bases. The sequenced sample consisted of naive CD8+ T cells sorted from PBMCs. CDR3 DNA sequence: TGTGCCAGCAGACTAGCGGGAGCCTTATCTAGCACAGATACGCAGTATTTT. Translation: CASRLAGALSSTDTQYF.